The 16 T cell receptor beta chains reported below all come from one sample, sequenced in a study of OX40 agonist ivuxolimab in advanced cancers. Profiling relied on immunoSEQ multiplex PCR, and the TCRdb table lists in-frame clones only, not all of them. The table includes 73,000 or so clones, about 89% detected once. Source: CD4+ or CD8+ T cells sorted from blood, taken in a trial of the OX40 agonist ivuxolimab. Every receptor here comes from an adult with an advanced solid tumor such as melanoma, head and neck, liver or kidney cancer.

This chain uses TRBV7-9 with TRBJ2-3; D perhaps matches TRBD1 (5 bases). Germline V gene lookup returns CDR1 SEHNR and CDR2 FQNEAQ (reference sequence). Trimming pared 1 base from V and 1 base from J, leaving 12 bases between. CDR3 size: 16 residues. The CDR3 coding sequence is TGTGCCAGCAGCTTAGGGGGCCGACGGCGCACAGATACGCAGTATTTT. Amino acids: CASSLGGRRRTDTQYF.

Only one count was recorded for this clone. In DNA, the CDR3 is TGTGCCAGCTCACCGGCCACAGGCAGCTACACTGAAGCTTTCTTT. This translates into CASSPATGSYTEAFF. The chain carries TRBV18 and TRBJ1-1; tentative D call: TRBD1 (5 bases). CDR3 size: 15 residues. V lost 3 bases and J 3 bases, leaving 14 bases between the germline ends. Germline CDR1 and CDR2: KGHSH and LQKENI.

The chain combines TRBV7-9 with TRBJ1-3; D not resolved. In germline, CDR1 is SEHNR, CDR2 FQNEAQ (reference sequence). The CDR3 runs to 15 residues. Trimming stripped 7 bases from V and 0 bases from J, with 13 bases between. The CDR3 sequence is CASTLLASSGNTIYF. The CDR3 region has the DNA TGTGCCAGCACCCTTTTAGCCAGCTCTGGAAACACCATATATTTT.

The chain couples TRBV28 to TRBJ2-1; D is undetermined. Germline V gene sequence: CDR1 MDHEN, CDR2 SYDVKM. CDR3 length: 12 residues. Deletions cut 5 bases from V and 6 bases from J, with 8 bases between. The CDR3 coding sequence is TGTGCCAGCAGTACGCCGGGCAATGAGCAGTTCTTC. It specifies CASSTPGNEQFF.

For the CDR3, the DNA is TGTGCCAGCTCACCATATTCGGCGAACACCATATATTTT. It is translated as CASSPYSANTIYF. The chain uses TRBV18 and TRBJ1-3, with D unclear. The CDR3 has 13 amino acids. CDR1 and CDR2 from the germline V gene are KGHSH and LQKENI. The V end was cut by 2 bases, the J end by 7 bases, with 9 bases between.

The chain joins TRBV7-9 to TRBJ2-4; D possibly corresponds to TRBD1 (6 bases). The CDR3 contains 12 residues. Trimming shortened V by 6 bases and J by 8 bases, and 11 bases separated the two germline ends. In germline, CDR1 is SEHNR, CDR2 FQNEAQ (reference sequence). Here the CDR3 reads CASRDSGDIQYF. CDR3 sequence (DNA): TGTGCCAGCAGAGATTCAGGGGACATTCAGTACTTC.

This clone occurred a few times. J is TRBJ1-3 and V is TRBV30; TRBD1 agrees at 7 bases. The germline V gene has CDR1 GTSNPN and CDR2 SVGIG (reference sequence). This CDR3 comprises 16 residues. Germline trimming cut 2 bases from V and 0 bases from J; bases unmatched to any gene: 7. CDR3 protein: CAWSFGTVSSGNTIYF. The CDR3 nucleotides are TGTGCCTGGAGTTTCGGGACAGTGTCCTCTGGAAACACCATATATTTT.

The V call is TRBV7-3, the J call TRBJ1-1; no firm D call. Trimming took off 1 base at V and 2 bases at J, with 5 bases between the two ends. CDR1 and CDR2 (germline): SGHTA, FQGTGA. This CDR3 is 13 amino acids long. The CDR3 DNA follows: TGTGCCAGCAGCTTAAGGCCTAACACTGAAGCTTTCTTT. This codes for CASSLRPNTEAFF.

This clone showed up just a few times. CDR3 nucleotides: TGTGCCAGTAGTACCGGGACAGGGAACGGTCAGCCCCAGCATTTT. Amino acids: CASSTGTGNGQPQHF. V is TRBV19 and J is TRBJ1-5, with 9 bases matching TRBD1. Germline V gene lookup returns CDR1 LNHDA and CDR2 SQIVND (reference sequence). Trimming cost V 4 bases and J 6 bases; bases outside gene matches: 7. The CDR3 length is 15 residues.

V gene TRBV6-1 combines with J gene TRBJ1-6; no firm D call. This CDR3 region has 12 residues. Looked up from germline, CDR1 is MNHNS and CDR2 is SASEGT. CDR3 sequence: CASDPRNSPLHF. CDR3 DNA sequence: TGTGCGAGCGACCCGCGGAATTCACCCCTCCACTTT.

The chain recombines TRBV9 with TRBJ2-7; no definite D call. This CDR3 comprises 13 residues. CDR1 SGDLS and CDR2 YYNGEE come from the germline V gene. With 0 bases removed from V and 7 bases from J, the gap between germline ends came to 11 bases. Here the CDR3 DNA reads TGTGCCAGCAGCGTAGGACCCCTCGGAGAGCAGTACTTC. Translating gives CASSVGPLGEQYF.

In its sample, this clone was seen once. The rearrangement joins TRBV5-1 to TRBJ1-2; D remains unclear. There are 11 residues in the CDR3. Germline V gives CDR1 SGHRS, CDR2 YFSETQ. V was trimmed by 2 bases and J by 10 bases, leaving 9 bases between them. The CDR3 reads CASSFHRDYTF. Here the CDR3 DNA reads TGCGCCAGCAGCTTTCACAGAGACTACACCTTC.

The chain joins TRBV13 to TRBJ2-7; TRBD2 aligns across 12 bases. The trim removed 5 bases at V and 3 bases at J, leaving 20 bases unmatched. The germline V gene has CDR1 PRHDT and CDR2 FYEKMQ (reference sequence). The CDR3 is made up of 20 amino acids. In DNA, the CDR3 is TGTGCCAGCAGCCAGACGGGATGGGGACTAGCGGGCAGGAATTACTACGAGCAGTACTTC. Translating gives CASSQTGWGLAGRNYYEQYF.

The genes are TRBV7-9 and TRBJ1-2; 11 bases fit TRBD1. Germline V lookup: CDR1 SEHNR, CDR2 FQNEAQ (reference sequence). V shed 4 bases and J 11 bases; nucleotides not matched to a gene: 6. The CDR3 sequence is 13 residues long. The CDR3 DNA is TGTGCCAGCAGCTCGGGACAGGGGGAACCATACACCTTC. This gives the protein CASSSGQGEPYTF. The full variable domain, completed using reference TRBV7-9 and TRBJ1-2, is DTGVSQNPRHKITKRGQNVTFRCDPISEHNRLYWYRQTLGQGPEFLTYFQNEAQLEKSRLLSDRFSAERPKGSFSTLEIQRTEQGDSAMYLCASSSGQGEPYTFGSGTRLTVV.

The chain links TRBV28 to TRBJ2-7; D is unclear. Trimming removed 6 bases from V and 2 bases from J, with 5 bases in between. The CDR3 sequence is 11 residues long. Germline V gene sequence: CDR1 MDHEN, CDR2 SYDVKM. The CDR3: CASRGPYEQYF. In nucleotides, the CDR3 is TGTGCCAGCAGGGGCCCCTACGAGCAGTACTTC.

The rearrangement uses TRBV7-2 and TRBJ2-6; TRBD2 is a possible D gene (5 bases). Germline values: CDR1 SGHTA, CDR2 FQGNSA. The V end lost 4 bases, the J end lost 2 bases, and 9 bases lay between the germline ends. The CDR3 is 15 amino acids. This chain's CDR3 is CASSSNSAGANVLTF. CDR3 DNA sequence: TGTGCCAGCAGCTCCAATAGCGCTGGGGCCAACGTCCTGACTTTC.